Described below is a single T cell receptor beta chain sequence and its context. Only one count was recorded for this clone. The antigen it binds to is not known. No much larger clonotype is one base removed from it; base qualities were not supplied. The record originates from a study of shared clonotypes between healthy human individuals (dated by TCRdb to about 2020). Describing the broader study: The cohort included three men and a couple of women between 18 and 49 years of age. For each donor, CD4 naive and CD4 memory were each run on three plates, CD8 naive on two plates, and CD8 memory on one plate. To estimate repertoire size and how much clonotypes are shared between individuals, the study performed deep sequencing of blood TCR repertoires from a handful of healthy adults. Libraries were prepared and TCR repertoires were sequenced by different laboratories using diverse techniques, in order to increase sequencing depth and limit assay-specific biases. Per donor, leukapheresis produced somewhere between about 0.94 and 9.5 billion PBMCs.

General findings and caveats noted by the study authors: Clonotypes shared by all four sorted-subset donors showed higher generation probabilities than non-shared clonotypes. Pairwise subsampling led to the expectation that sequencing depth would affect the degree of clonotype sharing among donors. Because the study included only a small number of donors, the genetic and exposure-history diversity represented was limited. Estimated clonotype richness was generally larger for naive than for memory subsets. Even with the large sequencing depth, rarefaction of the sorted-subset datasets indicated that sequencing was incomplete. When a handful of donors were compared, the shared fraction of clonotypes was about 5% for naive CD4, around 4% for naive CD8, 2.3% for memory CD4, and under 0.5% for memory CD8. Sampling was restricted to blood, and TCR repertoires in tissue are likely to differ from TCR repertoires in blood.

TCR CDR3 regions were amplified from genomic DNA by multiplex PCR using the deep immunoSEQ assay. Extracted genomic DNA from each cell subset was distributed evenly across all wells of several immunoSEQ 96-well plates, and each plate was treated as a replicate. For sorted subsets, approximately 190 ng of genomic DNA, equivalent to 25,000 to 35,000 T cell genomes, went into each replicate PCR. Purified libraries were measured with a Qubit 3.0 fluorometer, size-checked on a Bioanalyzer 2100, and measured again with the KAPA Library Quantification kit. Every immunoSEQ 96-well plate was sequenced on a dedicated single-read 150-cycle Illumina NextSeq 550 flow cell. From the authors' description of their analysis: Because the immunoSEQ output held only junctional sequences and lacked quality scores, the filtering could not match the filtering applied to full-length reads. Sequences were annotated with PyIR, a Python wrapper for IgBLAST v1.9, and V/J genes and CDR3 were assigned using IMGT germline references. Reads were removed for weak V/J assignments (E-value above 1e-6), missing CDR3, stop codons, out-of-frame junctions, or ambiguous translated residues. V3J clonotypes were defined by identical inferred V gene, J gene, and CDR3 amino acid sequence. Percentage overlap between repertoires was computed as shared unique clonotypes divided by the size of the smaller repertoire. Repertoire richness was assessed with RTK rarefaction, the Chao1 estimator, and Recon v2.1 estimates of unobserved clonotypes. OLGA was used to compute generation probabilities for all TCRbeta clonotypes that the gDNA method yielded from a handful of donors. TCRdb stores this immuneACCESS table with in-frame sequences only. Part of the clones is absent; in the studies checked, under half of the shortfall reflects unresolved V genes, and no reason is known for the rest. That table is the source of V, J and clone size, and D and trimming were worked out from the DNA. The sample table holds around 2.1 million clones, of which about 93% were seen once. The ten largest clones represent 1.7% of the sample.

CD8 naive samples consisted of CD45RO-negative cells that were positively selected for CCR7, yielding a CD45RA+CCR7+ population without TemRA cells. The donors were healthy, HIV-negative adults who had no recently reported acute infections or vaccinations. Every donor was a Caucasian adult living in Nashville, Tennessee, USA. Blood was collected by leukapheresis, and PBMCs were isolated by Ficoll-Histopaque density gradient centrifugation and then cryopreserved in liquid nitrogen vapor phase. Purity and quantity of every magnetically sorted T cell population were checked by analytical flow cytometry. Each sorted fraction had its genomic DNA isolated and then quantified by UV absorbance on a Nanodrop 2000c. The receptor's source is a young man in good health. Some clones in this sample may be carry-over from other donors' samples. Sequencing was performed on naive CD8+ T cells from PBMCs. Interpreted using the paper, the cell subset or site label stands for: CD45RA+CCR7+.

The CDR3 amino acid sequence is: CASSFNLLGTEAFF. The DNA is as follows: TGTGCCAGCAGTTTTAACCTGCTGGGCACTGAAGCTTTCTTT. The sequence joins TRBV28 to TRBJ1-1; the D gene cannot be named for sure. Measured from the cysteine to the phenylalanine, the CDR3 is 14 residues long. Only the CDR3 part of the read is kept: 42 bases, read in frame from the first base. Trimming at the junction amounts to 3 bases on V and 4 bases on J, and the germline ends lie 12 bases apart. The germline V gene supplies CDR1 MDHEN and CDR2 SYDVKM.